The source of this T cell receptor (beta chain) is a study of shared clonotypes between healthy human individuals. Clones were sequenced by immunoSEQ multiplex PCR, and TCRdb holds only the in-frame ones, with some missing. The sample shows 2 million to 2.5 million clones, about nine tenths of them seen only once. Donors, without exception, were Caucasian adults residing in Nashville, Tennessee. Division of CD4+ cells produced a CD45RA+ naive subset and a CD45RA-negative memory subset. Germline V gene lookup returns CDR1 SGDLS and CDR2 YYNGEE. J lost 5 bases, V lost 3 bases, and 5 bases had no gene match. The CDR3 spans 14 residues.

The V call is TRBV9, the J call TRBJ2-5, with TRBD1 matching over 9 bases. Sample: naive CD4+ T cells from PBMCs. Subset: CD45RA+ positively selected. The receptor was isolated from a man younger than 35 in good health. Some clones in this sample may be carry-over from other donors' samples. The CDR3 DNA follows: TGTGCCAGCAGCGGAACGACAGGGGGGGAGACCCAGTACTTC. It is translated as CASSGTTGGETQYF. Using reference TRBV9 and TRBJ2-5 for the parts outside the CDR3, the full variable domain is DSGVTQTPKHLITATGQRVTLRCSPRSGDLSVYWYQQSLDQGLQFLIQYYNGEERAKGNILERFSAQQFPDLHSELNLSSLELGDSALYFCASSGTTGGETQYFGPGTRLLVL.